Shown below are 25 T cell receptor beta chains from a single sample sequenced in a study of cytomegalovirus exposure and HLA in healthy donors. The primer mix had 60 Vbeta and 13 Jbeta primers. Clones were sequenced by immunoSEQ multiplex PCR, and TCRdb holds only the in-frame ones, with some missing. The data show more than 140,000 clones, with roughly 73% seen just once and more than 2.5% held by the top ten. Sample: PBMCs. The source is a man aged 35 to 55 in good health and CMV-seronegative.

The chain uses TRBV6-5 and TRBJ1-2, with 7 bases lining up with TRBD1. Looked up from germline, CDR1 is MNHEY and CDR2 is SVGAGI. With V trimmed by 6 bases and J by 4 bases, 5 bases remained unmatched. The CDR3 has 13 amino acids. CDR3 sequence: CASRWDSSYGYTF. The CDR3 coding sequence is TGTGCCAGCAGATGGGACAGTTCCTATGGCTACACCTTC.

The DNA of the CDR3 is TGTGCCAGCAGCTCGGTGAACACTGAAGCTTTCTTT. Amino acid sequence: CASSSVNTEAFF. The rearrangement joins TRBV13 to TRBJ1-1; D not resolved. Between the trimmed V and J ends, which lost 4 bases and 0 bases, there was a span of 3 bases. Germline CDR1 is PRHDT and CDR2 is FYEKMQ (reference sequence). CDR3 length: 12 residues.

This clone was observed a handful of times. V gene TRBV5-6 combines with J gene TRBJ1-2; possible D gene TRBD1, 5 bases. Germline lookup yields CDR1 SGHDT and CDR2 YYEEEE. The CDR3 extends over 15 amino acids. V was pared by 4 bases and J by 3 bases, with 16 bases between. CDR3 sequence: CASSPRDSKDYGYTF. CDR3 sequence (DNA): TGTGCCAGCAGCCCCCGGGACTCCAAGGACTATGGCTACACCTTC.

The CDR3 coding sequence is TGTGCCAGCAGCCACAATGCGGCGGTCAATCAGCCCCAGCATTTT. As protein: CASSHNAAVNQPQHF. The V gene is TRBV6-5, the J gene TRBJ1-5, with D unresolved. The V end lost 6 bases, the J end lost 3 bases, and 15 bases lay between the germline ends. The CDR3 extends over 15 amino acids. Germline V gives CDR1 MNHEY, CDR2 SVGAGI.

The chain links TRBV2 to TRBJ1-5, with TRBD1 identical over 8 bases. Trimming removed 5 bases from V and 0 bases from J; junction bases left unmatched: 9. CDR1 SNHLY and CDR2 FYNNEI come from the germline V gene. CDR3 length: 17 residues. For the CDR3, the DNA is TGTGCCAGCAGTTCAGACACAGGGGGGGATAGCAATCAGCCCCAGCATTTT. Protein product: CASSSDTGGDSNQPQHF.

The chain has TRBV18 and TRBJ1-6, with TRBD1 matching over 11 bases. The CDR3 loop spans 15 amino acids. V lost 6 bases to trimming and J lost 6 bases; unmatched junction nucleotides: 4. Germline CDR1 reads KGHSH; CDR2 reads LQKENI. The chain's CDR3 is CASSGTGGSNSPLHF. As DNA, the CDR3 is TGTGCCAGCTCCGGGACAGGGGGTTCTAATTCACCCCTCCACTTT.

The chain links TRBV5-1 to TRBJ1-1, with a tentative D call TRBD1 (6 bases). This CDR3 has 14 residues. V was clipped by 0 bases and J by 6 bases, with 12 bases between them. The germline V gene has CDR1 SGHRS and CDR2 YFSETQ. The CDR3: CASSLVQGRAEAFF. Here the CDR3 DNA reads TGCGCCAGCAGCTTGGTACAGGGCAGGGCTGAAGCTTTCTTT. Full variable domain (remainder filled in from reference TRBV5-1 and TRBJ1-1): KAGVTQTPRYLIKTRGQQVTLSCSPISGHRSVSWYQQTPGQGLQFLFEYFSETQRNKGNFPGRFSGRQFSNSRSEMNVSTLELGDSALYLCASSLVQGRAEAFFGQGTRLTVV.

A few counts support this clone. The chain has TRBV7-2 and TRBJ2-3, with 7 nucleotides matching TRBD1. The trim removed 5 bases at V and 4 bases at J, leaving 6 bases unmatched. In germline, CDR1 is SGHTA, CDR2 FQGNSA. This CDR3 has 14 residues. The CDR3 region is CASSPRQGPDTQYF. The CDR3, as DNA: TGTGCCAGCAGCCCCAGACAGGGCCCAGATACGCAGTATTTT.

V is TRBV25-1 and J is TRBJ2-3; the match to TRBD2 covers 12 bases. Trimming took 10 bases from V and 2 from J; bases not matched to a gene: 10. This CDR3 has 16 residues. Germline V gene sequence: CDR1 MGHDK, CDR2 SYGVNS. CDR3 region: CATSLRTSGNTDTQYF. In DNA form, the CDR3 reads TGTGCCACCTCCCTCCGGACTAGCGGGAACACAGATACGCAGTATTTT.

CDR3 nucleotide sequence: TGTGCCAGCAGCTTAAACAGGGATAATTCACCCCTCCACTTT. Its translation is CASSLNRDNSPLHF. The chain combines TRBV7-3 with TRBJ1-6, with a weak D call TRBD1 (6 bases). The CDR3 contains 14 residues. From germline, CDR1 is SGHTA and CDR2 FQGTGA. Trimming removed 1 base at V and 5 bases at J, with 6 bases between.

This rearrangement joins TRBV9 to TRBJ2-1, with D tentatively TRBD2 (6 bases). The V end lost 4 bases, the J end lost 4 bases, and 12 bases lay between the germline ends. Germline assignment: CDR1 SGDLS and CDR2 YYNGEE. The CDR3 covers 14 residues. This CDR3 is CASSFPGLYNEQFF. The CDR3 nucleotides read TGTGCCAGCAGCTTTCCGGGACTTTACAATGAGCAGTTCTTC.

CDR3 nucleotide sequence: TGTGCCAGCAGCTTAGGTGTGGGGCTGGGAAACACCATATATTTT. It encodes CASSLGVGLGNTIYF. This chain links TRBV7-2 with TRBJ1-3; D may be TRBD1 (5 bases). The V and J ends lost 1 base and 4 bases respectively, with 11 bases between them. Germline CDR1 and CDR2: SGHTA and FQGNSA. The CDR3 consists of 15 residues.

V usage is TRBV2 and J usage is TRBJ2-3, with 9 positions matching TRBD2. The germline V gene has CDR1 SNHLY and CDR2 FYNNEI. V lost 3 bases and J lost 6; bases outside the gene matches: 10. CDR3 size: 16 residues. The CDR3 region has the DNA TGTGCCAGCAGTGAGCAGGTGCGGGGGGGCCCCGATACGCAGTATTTT. Its protein is CASSEQVRGGPDTQYF.

This sequence joins TRBV7-2 and TRBJ1-2; 9 bases map to TRBD1. CDR1 is SGHTA and CDR2 is FQGNSA in the germline V gene. Trimming removed 5 bases from V and 7 bases from J; junction bases left unmatched: 17. The length of the CDR3 is 17 residues. As DNA, the CDR3 is TGTGCCAGCAGCCCTATTCCGCACAGGGGGCAACGGGGTGGCTACACCTTC. Residues: CASSPIPHRGQRGGYTF.

The rearrangement links TRBV7-2 to TRBJ2-5, with 7 bases that match TRBD1. The germline V gene encodes CDR1 SGHTA and CDR2 FQGNSA. Losses at the gene ends were 2 bases for V and 4 bases for J; bases not matched to a gene: 1. This CDR3 comprises 13 residues. The CDR3 reads CASSLSGGETQYF. Written as DNA, the CDR3 is TGTGCCAGCAGCTTATCAGGGGGAGAGACCCAGTACTTC.

The rearrangement links TRBV14 to TRBJ2-3, with a weak D call TRBD2 (5 bases). This CDR3 comprises 13 residues. CDR1 is SGHDN and CDR2 is FVKESK in the germline V gene. V was cut by 3 bases and J by 4 bases, with 8 bases left in between. In DNA, the CDR3 is TGTGCCAGCAGCCAGGGAGTCTCAGATACGCAGTATTTT. As protein: CASSQGVSDTQYF.

This clone was detected once. The chain is built from TRBV10-2 and TRBJ2-5; D possibly corresponds to TRBD1 (5 bases). The V end lost 6 bases, the J end lost 1 base, and 9 bases lay between the germline ends. CDR3 length: 13 residues. Germline lookup yields CDR1 WSHSY and CDR2 SAAADI. The CDR3 nucleotides are TGCGCCAGCAGCAGACAGCTCCAAGAGACCCAGTACTTC. It specifies CASSRQLQETQYF.

In DNA form, the CDR3 reads TGTGCCAGCAGTCGGGACAGGGAACAATCTAGGGCCAACGTCCTGACTTTC. Protein sequence: CASSRDREQSRANVLTF. The chain joins TRBV5-4 to TRBJ2-6; 9 bases are a match to TRBD1. Germline loops: CDR1 SGHNT, CDR2 YYREEE (reference sequence). V gave up 5 bases and J gave up 5 bases; unmatched junction bases: 11. This CDR3 contains 17 residues.

The V call is TRBV5-8, the J call TRBJ2-2; D might be TRBD1 (6 bases). Germline V gene sequence: CDR1 SGHTS, CDR2 YDEGEE. V gave up 6 bases and J gave up 7 bases, with 16 bases separating them. This CDR3 contains 14 residues. As DNA, the CDR3 is TGTGCCAGCATCCAATCCCAGGGGATCGGGGAGCTGTTTTTT. Protein: CASIQSQGIGELFF.

V usage is TRBV6-6 and J usage is TRBJ1-2, with 10 bases matching TRBD1. The CDR3 is made up of 15 amino acids. Germline V gives CDR1 MNHNY, CDR2 SVGAGI (reference sequence). Trimming removed 5 bases from V and 4 bases from J; junction bases left unmatched: 7. CDR3: CASSTRDRGFYGYTF. The CDR3 region has the DNA TGTGCCAGCAGTACTCGGGACAGGGGCTTCTATGGCTACACCTTC.

The rearrangement joins TRBV7-9 to TRBJ1-1; D perhaps matches TRBD1 (6 bases). The CDR3 extends over 15 amino acids. V lost 3 bases and J lost 1, with 12 bases in between. CDR1 SEHNR and CDR2 FQNEAQ come from the germline V gene (reference sequence). CDR3 sequence reads: CASSFSTGRNTEAFF. As DNA, the CDR3 is TGTGCCAGCAGCTTTTCGACAGGTAGGAACACTGAAGCTTTCTTT.

The genes are TRBV5-1 and TRBJ2-1; D gene unclear. The CDR3 has 14 amino acids. Germline V gene lookup returns CDR1 SGHRS and CDR2 YFSETQ. V shed 0 bases and J shed 6 bases, with 10 bases lying between them. DNA for the CDR3: TGCGCCAGCAGCTTGGATTACAGCCTCAATGAGCAGTTCTTC. It codes for CASSLDYSLNEQFF.

The chain carries TRBV18 and TRBJ1-5; 8 positions agree with TRBD1. The CDR3 loop spans 15 amino acids. J gave up 5 bases and V 2 bases, and 5 bases lay outside the gene matches. CDR1 is KGHSH and CDR2 is LQKENI in the germline V gene. This CDR3 is CASSPNPGGDQPQHF. The CDR3 coding sequence is TGTGCCAGCTCACCAAACCCAGGGGGCGATCAGCCCCAGCATTTT.

This clone was observed a handful of times. This chain connects TRBV5-1 to TRBJ1-2; no clear D. The CDR3 extends over 15 amino acids. The germline gives CDR1 SGHRS, CDR2 YFSETQ. The V end lost 4 bases, the J end lost 0 bases, and 13 bases lay between the germline ends. CDR3 amino acids: CASSIGPTSNYGYTF. CDR3 bases: TGCGCCAGCAGCATCGGTCCAACCTCTAACTATGGCTACACCTTC.

CDR3 DNA: TGTGCCAGCAGCGAAAGGACAGGGGGCCCCTACGAGCAGTACTTC. The encoded protein is CASSERTGGPYEQYF. The chain employs TRBV11-2 and TRBJ2-7; 11 nucleotides agree with TRBD1. Trimming cost V 5 bases and J 2 bases; bases outside gene matches: 5. The length of the CDR3 is 15 residues. The germline gives CDR1 SGHAT, CDR2 FQNNGV.